The 11 T cell receptor beta chains presented below share a single source sample, sequenced in a study of tumor-infiltrating lymphocytes in localized non-small cell lung cancer. Profiled with immunoSEQ multiplex PCR; TCRdb holds only in-frame clones, not every one. This sample has about 18,000 clones; around 80% occur once, and the top ten carry roughly 5%. The material sequenced was lung tumor tissue. Every receptor here comes from a human donor with non-small cell lung cancer.

Only one count was recorded for this clone. The V and J genes are TRBV9 and TRBJ2-7; D is ambiguous. Trimming stripped 1 base from V and 2 bases from J, with 10 bases between. Germline loops: CDR1 SGDLS, CDR2 YYNGEE. CDR3 size: 14 residues. The CDR3 DNA reads TGTGCCAGCAGCGTAACGCAGGTTCCCTACGAGCAGTACTTC. Its translation: CASSVTQVPYEQYF.

The CDR3 nucleotides are TGTGCCAGCAGCGTAGACGGGGGGGCCACCACCTACAATGAGCAGTTCTTC. It specifies CASSVDGGATTYNEQFF. V usage is TRBV9 and J usage is TRBJ2-1; 8 bases match TRBD2. CDR1 is SGDLS, CDR2 YYNGEE, per germline. The V gene end was trimmed by 0 bases and the J gene end by 2 bases; junction bases not matched to a gene: 7. This CDR3 is 17 amino acids long.

V and J are TRBV11-2 and TRBJ2-2; D gene unclear. The CDR3 spans 14 residues. Trimming took off 4 bases at V and 3 bases at J, with 9 bases between the two ends. In germline, CDR1 is SGHAT, CDR2 FQNNGV. The CDR3 region has the DNA TGTGCCAGCAGCTCCGCGCAGTACACCGGGGAGCTGTTTTTT. As protein: CASSSAQYTGELFF.

The V call is TRBV7-9, the J call TRBJ1-4; TRBD1 matches at 7 bases. Per germline, CDR1 SEHNR and CDR2 FQNEAQ (reference sequence). Losses at the gene ends were 1 base for V and 4 bases for J; bases not matched to a gene: 3. The CDR3 sequence is 15 residues long. CDR3 sequence (DNA): TGTGCCAGCAGCTTAGGGGACAGAGATAATGAAAAACTGTTTTTT. It yields the protein CASSLGDRDNEKLFF.

V is TRBV11-1 and J is TRBJ2-7; 8 nucleotides align to TRBD2. Germline V gene sequence: CDR1 SGHAT, CDR2 FQDESV (reference sequence). CDR3 size: 16 residues. V gave up 5 bases and J gave up 0 bases; unmatched junction bases: 9. CDR3 amino acids: CASSPRTGGVSYEQYF. The CDR3 coding sequence is TGTGCCAGCAGCCCCCGGACGGGAGGGGTCTCCTACGAGCAGTACTTC.

A single count supports this clone. This chain uses TRBV7-2 with TRBJ1-6; the D gene is possibly TRBD1 (5 bases). Germline CDR1 SGHTA, CDR2 FQGNSA. V was pared by 4 bases and J by 9 bases, with 13 bases between. The CDR3 spans 14 residues. DNA of the CDR3: TGTGCCAGCAGCTCTGGGACCGCTAGTTCACCCCTCCACTTT. As protein: CASSSGTASSPLHF.

This rearrangement joins TRBV28 to TRBJ2-7, with 9 bases fitting TRBD1. With 7 bases clipped from V and 1 base from J, the junction kept 11 bases outside the gene matches. The CDR3 contains 16 residues. The germline V gene has CDR1 MDHEN and CDR2 SYDVKM. CDR3 sequence: CASTWDRAPGSYEQYF. CDR3 nucleotide sequence: TGTGCCAGCACCTGGGACAGGGCCCCGGGTTCCTACGAGCAGTACTTC.

CDR3 in DNA: TGTGCCACCGGACAGAACTATGGCTACACCTTC. Its protein product is CATGQNYGYTF. The genes are TRBV27 and TRBJ1-2, with D tentatively TRBD1 (6 bases). From germline, CDR1 is MNHEY and CDR2 SMNVEV (reference sequence). Trimming took off 10 bases at V and 2 bases at J, with 8 bases between the two ends. The CDR3 runs 11 residues.

The gene calls are TRBV7-8 and TRBJ1-2; tentatively, D is TRBD1 (5 bases). The V gene lost 8 bases and the J gene lost 8 bases, with 18 bases spanning the gap. The CDR3 spans 13 residues. Germline V gene lookup returns CDR1 SGHVS and CDR2 FQNEAQ. For the CDR3, the DNA is TGTGCCAGCGGTTCAGGGAGTCCCAGGGGCTACACCTTC. It translates to CASGSGSPRGYTF.

CDR3 in amino acids: CASSDFDRFKNIQYF. The CDR3 DNA sequence: TGTGCCAGCAGTGATTTCGACAGATTCAAAAACATTCAGTACTTC. This chain joins TRBV2 and TRBJ2-4; TRBD1 is a possible D gene (5 bases). Trimming stripped 3 bases from V and 3 bases from J, with 12 bases between. Looked up from germline, CDR1 is SNHLY and CDR2 is FYNNEI. This CDR3 spans 15 amino acids.

This clone was seen a single time. The genes are TRBV9 and TRBJ2-1; TRBD2 matches 8 bases. Unmatched junction bases numbered 5, after V lost 8 bases and J lost 1 base. This CDR3 has 14 residues. Germline assignment: CDR1 SGDLS and CDR2 YYNGEE. CDR3 in amino acids: CASKAGESYNEQFF. CDR3 in DNA: TGTGCCAGTAAAGCGGGAGAGTCCTACAATGAGCAGTTCTTC.